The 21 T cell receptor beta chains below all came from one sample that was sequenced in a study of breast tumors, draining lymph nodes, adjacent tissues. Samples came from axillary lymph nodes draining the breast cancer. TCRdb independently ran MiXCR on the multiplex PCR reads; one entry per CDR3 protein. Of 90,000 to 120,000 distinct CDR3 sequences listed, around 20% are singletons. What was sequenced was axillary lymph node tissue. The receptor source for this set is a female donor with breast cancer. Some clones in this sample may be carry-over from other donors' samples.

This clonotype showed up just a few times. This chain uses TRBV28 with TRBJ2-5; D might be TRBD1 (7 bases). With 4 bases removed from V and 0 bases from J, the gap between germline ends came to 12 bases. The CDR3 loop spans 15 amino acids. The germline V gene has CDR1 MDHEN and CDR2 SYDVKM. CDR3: CASSSLRGDQETQYF. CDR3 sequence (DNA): TGTGCCAGCAGTTCCCTCAGGGGGGACCAAGAGACCCAGTACTTC.

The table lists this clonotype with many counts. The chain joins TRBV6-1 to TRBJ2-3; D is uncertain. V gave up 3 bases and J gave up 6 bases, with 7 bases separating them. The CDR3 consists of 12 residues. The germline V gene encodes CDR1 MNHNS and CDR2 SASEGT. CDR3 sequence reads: CASSDLGDTQYF. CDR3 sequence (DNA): TGTGCCAGCAGTGATCTGGGGGATACGCAGTATTTT.

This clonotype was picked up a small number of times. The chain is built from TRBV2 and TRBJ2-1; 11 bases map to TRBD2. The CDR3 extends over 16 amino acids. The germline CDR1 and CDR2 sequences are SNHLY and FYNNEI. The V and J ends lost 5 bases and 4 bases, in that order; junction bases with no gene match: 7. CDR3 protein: CASSPGTSGVYNEQFF. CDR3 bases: TGTGCCAGCAGTCCCGGGACTAGCGGAGTATACAATGAGCAGTTCTTC.

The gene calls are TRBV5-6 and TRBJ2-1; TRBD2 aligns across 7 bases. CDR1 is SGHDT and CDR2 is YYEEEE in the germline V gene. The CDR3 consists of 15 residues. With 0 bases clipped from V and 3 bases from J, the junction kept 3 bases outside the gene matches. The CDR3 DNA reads TGTGCCAGCAGCTTGGGTGGGGACTACTACAATGAGCAGTTCTTC. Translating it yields CASSLGGDYYNEQFF.

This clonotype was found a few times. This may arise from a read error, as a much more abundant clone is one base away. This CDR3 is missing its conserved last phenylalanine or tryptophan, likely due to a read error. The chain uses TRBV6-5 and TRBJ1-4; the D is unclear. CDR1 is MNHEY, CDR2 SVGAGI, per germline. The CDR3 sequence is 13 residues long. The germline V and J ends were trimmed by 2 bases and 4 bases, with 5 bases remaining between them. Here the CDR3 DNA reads TGTGCCAGCAGTTACAGAATTAATGAAAAACTGTTTCTT. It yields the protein CASSYRINEKLFL.

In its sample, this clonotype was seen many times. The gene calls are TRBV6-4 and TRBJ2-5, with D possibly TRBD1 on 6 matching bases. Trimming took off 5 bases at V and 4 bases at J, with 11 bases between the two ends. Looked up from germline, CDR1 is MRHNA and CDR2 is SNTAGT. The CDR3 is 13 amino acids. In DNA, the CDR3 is TGTGCCAGCAGTAGGAACAGGGCAGAGACCCAGTACTTC. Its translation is CASSRNRAETQYF.

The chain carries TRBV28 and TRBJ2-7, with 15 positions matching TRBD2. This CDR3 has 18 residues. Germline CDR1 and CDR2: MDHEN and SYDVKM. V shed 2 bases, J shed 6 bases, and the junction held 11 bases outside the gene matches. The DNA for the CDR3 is TGTGCCAGCAGTTTAATCGGACTAGCGGGAGGGCCGTCCCGCGAGCAGTACTTC. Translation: CASSLIGLAGGPSREQYF.

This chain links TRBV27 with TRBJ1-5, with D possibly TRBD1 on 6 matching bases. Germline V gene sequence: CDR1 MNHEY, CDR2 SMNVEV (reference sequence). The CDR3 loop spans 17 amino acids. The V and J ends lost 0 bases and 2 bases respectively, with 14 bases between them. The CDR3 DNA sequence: TGTGCCAGCAGTTTATCCTCGCCGGGGGCTGGCAATCAGCCCCAGCATTTT. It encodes CASSLSSPGAGNQPQHF.

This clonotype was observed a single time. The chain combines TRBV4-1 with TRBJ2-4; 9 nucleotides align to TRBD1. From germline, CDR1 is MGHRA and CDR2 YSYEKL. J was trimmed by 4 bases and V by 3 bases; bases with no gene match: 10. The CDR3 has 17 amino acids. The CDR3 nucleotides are TGCGCCAGCAGCCAGCACACTTCCGGGACAGGGAAAAACATTCAGTACTTC. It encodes CASSQHTSGTGKNIQYF.

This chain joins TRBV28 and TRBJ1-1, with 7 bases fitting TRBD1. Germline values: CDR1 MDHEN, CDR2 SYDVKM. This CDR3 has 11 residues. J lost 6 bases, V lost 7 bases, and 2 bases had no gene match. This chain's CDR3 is CASNQGAEAFF. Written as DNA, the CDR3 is TGTGCCAGCAACCAGGGGGCTGAAGCTTTCTTT.

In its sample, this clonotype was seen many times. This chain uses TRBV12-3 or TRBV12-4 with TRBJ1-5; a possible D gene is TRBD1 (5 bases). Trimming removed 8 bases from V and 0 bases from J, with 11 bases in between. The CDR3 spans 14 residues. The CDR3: CASQTGNSNQPQHF. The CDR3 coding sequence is TGTGCCAGCCAAACAGGCAATAGCAATCAGCCCCAGCATTTT.

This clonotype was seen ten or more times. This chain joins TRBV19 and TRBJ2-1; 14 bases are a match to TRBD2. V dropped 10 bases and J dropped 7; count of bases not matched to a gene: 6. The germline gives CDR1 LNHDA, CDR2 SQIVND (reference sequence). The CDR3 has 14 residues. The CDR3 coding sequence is TGTGCCACTCGGACTAGCGGGAGGACTAATGAGCAGTTCTTC. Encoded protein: CATRTSGRTNEQFF. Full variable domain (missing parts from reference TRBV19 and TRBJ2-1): DGGITQSPKYLFRKEGQNVTLSCEQNLNHDAMYWYRQDPGQGLRLIYYSQIVNDFQKGDIAEGYSVSREKKESFPLTVTSAQKNPTAFYLCATRTSGRTNEQFFGPGTRLTVL.

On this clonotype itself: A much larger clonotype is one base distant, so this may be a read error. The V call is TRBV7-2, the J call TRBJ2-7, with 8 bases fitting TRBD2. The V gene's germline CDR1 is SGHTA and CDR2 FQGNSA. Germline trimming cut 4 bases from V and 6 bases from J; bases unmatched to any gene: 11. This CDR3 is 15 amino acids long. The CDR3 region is CASSSIAGTLCEQYF. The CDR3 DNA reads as TGTGCCAGCAGCTCTATAGCGGGGACCCTCTGCGAGCAGTACTTC.

CDR3: CASSIGRLAGVGDTQYF. CDR3 DNA sequence: TGTGCCAGTAGTATAGGTCGACTAGCGGGGGTGGGGGATACGCAGTATTTT. The chain has TRBV19 and TRBJ2-3; 12 positions match TRBD2. Per germline, CDR1 LNHDA and CDR2 SQIVND (reference sequence). V trimming: 1 base; J trimming: 6 bases; junction bases outside the gene matches: 8. The CDR3 loop spans 17 amino acids.

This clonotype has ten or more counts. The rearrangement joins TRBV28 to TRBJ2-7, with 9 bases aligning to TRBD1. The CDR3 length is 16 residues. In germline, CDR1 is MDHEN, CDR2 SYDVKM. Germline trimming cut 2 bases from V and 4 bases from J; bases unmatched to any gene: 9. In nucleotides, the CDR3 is TGTGCCAGCAGTTTAATCCGGGACAGGGCAAGGTACGAGCAGTACTTC. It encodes CASSLIRDRARYEQYF.

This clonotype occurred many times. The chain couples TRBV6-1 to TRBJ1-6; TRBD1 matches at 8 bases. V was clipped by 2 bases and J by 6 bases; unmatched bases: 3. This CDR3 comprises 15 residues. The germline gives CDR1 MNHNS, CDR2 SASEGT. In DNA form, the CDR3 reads TGTGCCAGCAGTGAATTGGGGACAGGTAATTCACCCCTCCACTTT. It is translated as CASSELGTGNSPLHF.

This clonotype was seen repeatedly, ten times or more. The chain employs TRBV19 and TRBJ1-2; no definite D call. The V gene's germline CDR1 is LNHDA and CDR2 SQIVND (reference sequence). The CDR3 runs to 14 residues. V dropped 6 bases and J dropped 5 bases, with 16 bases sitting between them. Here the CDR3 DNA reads TGTGCCAGTAGCCCCGGGAGTTTATTTTATGGCTACACCTTC. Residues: CASSPGSLFYGYTF. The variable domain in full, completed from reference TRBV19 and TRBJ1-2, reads DGGITQSPKYLFRKEGQNVTLSCEQNLNHDAMYWYRQDPGQGLRLIYYSQIVNDFQKGDIAEGYSVSREKKESFPLTVTSAQKNPTAFYLCASSPGSLFYGYTFGSGTRLTVV.

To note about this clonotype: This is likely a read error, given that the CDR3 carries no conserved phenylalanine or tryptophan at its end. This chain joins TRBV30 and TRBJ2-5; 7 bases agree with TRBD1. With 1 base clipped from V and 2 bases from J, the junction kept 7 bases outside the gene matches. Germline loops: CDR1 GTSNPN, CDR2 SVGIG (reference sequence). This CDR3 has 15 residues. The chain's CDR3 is CAWSGTGRIQETQYL. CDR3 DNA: TGTGCCTGGAGTGGGACAGGTCGCATACAAGAGACCCAGTACCTC.

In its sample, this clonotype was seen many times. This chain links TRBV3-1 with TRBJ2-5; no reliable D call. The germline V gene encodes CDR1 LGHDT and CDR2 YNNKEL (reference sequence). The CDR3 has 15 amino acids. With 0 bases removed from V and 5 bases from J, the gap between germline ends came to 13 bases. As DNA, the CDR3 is TGTGCCAGCAGCCAAGAAACAAGGTCTTGGGAGACCCAGTACTTC. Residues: CASSQETRSWETQYF.

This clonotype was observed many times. DNA of the CDR3: TGTGCCAGTAGTATTCTCAGGACAGGGGGAATTCAGCCCCAGCATTTT. Its translation is CASSILRTGGIQPQHF. The V call is TRBV19, the J call TRBJ1-5; 10 nucleotides agree with TRBD1. Germline assignment: CDR1 LNHDA and CDR2 SQIVND (reference sequence). The CDR3 has 16 residues. With V trimmed by 3 bases and J by 6 bases, 8 bases remained unmatched.

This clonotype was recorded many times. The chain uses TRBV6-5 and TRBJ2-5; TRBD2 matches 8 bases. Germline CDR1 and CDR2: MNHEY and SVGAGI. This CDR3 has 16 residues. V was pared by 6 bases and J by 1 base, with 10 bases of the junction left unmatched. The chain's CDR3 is CASRKNREGVQETQYF. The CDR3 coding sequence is TGTGCCAGCAGGAAGAATCGGGAGGGTGTCCAAGAGACCCAGTACTTC.